This T cell receptor (beta chain) was found in a study of shared clonotypes between healthy human individuals. V was cut by 0 bases and J by 5 bases, with 5 bases left in between. From germline, CDR1 is SGHDN and CDR2 FVKESK. The CDR3 runs to 12 residues. Here immunoSEQ multiplex PCR was the method, and the copy in TCRdb shows in-frame clones only, minus some. Here the sample spans approximately 620,000 clones, less than 98% being singletons. This receptor was identified in a young woman in good health. This chain links TRBV14 with TRBJ2-7; D gene unclear. Material: naive CD4+ T cells sorted from blood. Subset meaning: CD45RA+ positively selected. CDR3 residues: CASSQDWDEQYF. CDR3 bases: TGTGCCAGCAGCCAAGACTGGGACGAGCAGTACTTC.